One and the same sample provided the 11 T cell receptor beta chains below, sequenced in a study of regulatory T cells in long-lasting Graves disease. To make TCR beta libraries, researchers used iRepertoire HTBI primers and Arm-PCR of CDR3 regions. TCRdb passed the multiplex PCR reads through MiXCR, listing each CDR3 protein once. Found here are under 500,000 distinct CDR3 sequences, under 25% of them singletons; the top ten hold under 9%. Time point defined: persistent/refractory GD, antithyroid drugs over 5 years with positive TRAb. Researchers made the TCR library from RNA that was extracted from PBMCs. Source: peripheral blood mononuclear cells (PBMCs), taken when the disease was refractory, from a patient treated with antithyroid drugs. The origin of the receptors is a female donor with Graves disease.

This rearrangement joins TRBV20-1 to TRBJ1-1, with D unresolved. V dropped 8 bases and J dropped 4 bases, with 11 bases sitting between them. This CDR3 spans 11 amino acids. Germline lookup yields CDR1 DFQATT and CDR2 SNEGSKA (reference sequence). DNA for the CDR3: TGCAGTCCCCGCTCGGGCACTGAAGCTTTCTTT. As protein: CSPRSGTEAFF.

CDR3 protein: CASSLLGTQGTEAFF. DNA for the CDR3: TGCGCCAGCAGCTTGTTGGGGACCCAGGGCACTGAAGCTTTCTTT. J is TRBJ1-1 and V is TRBV5-1; perhaps TRBD1 as D (5 bases). The CDR3 loop spans 15 amino acids. The V and J ends lost 1 base and 4 bases respectively, with 14 bases between them. The germline V gene has CDR1 SGHRS and CDR2 YFSETQ.

This clonotype has just one count. One junction end disagrees with the germline gene, perhaps due to a read error. The chain has TRBV15 and TRBJ2-7; 9 bases align to TRBD1. Germline V gene lookup returns CDR1 LNHNV and CDR2 YYDKDF (reference sequence). The CDR3 runs 15 residues. The CDR3 here is CAASRAGTGYDEQYF. The CDR3 nucleotides read TGTGCCGCCAGCAGAGCCGGGACAGGGTATGACGAGCAGTACTTC.

About this clonotype: A read error is possible here, since a much larger clone lies one base away. No conserved phenylalanine or tryptophan ends this CDR3, so it is likely a read error. The chain uses TRBV7-2 and TRBJ2-7; 11 nucleotides match TRBD2. The CDR3 has 15 residues. V lost 1 base and J lost 5; bases outside the gene matches: 4. Germline values: CDR1 SGHTA, CDR2 FQGNSA. The CDR3 is CASSLVGLAGHEQYL. The DNA for the CDR3 is TGTGCCAGCAGCTTAGTTGGACTAGCGGGCCACGAGCAGTACCTC.

This clonotype came up many times. The V and J genes are TRBV6-5 and TRBJ2-7; perhaps TRBD2 as D (5 bases). V was trimmed by 0 bases and J by 7 bases, leaving 13 bases between them. CDR3 length: 14 residues. CDR1 and CDR2 (germline): MNHEY, SVGAGI. The CDR3 bases are TGTGCCAGCAGTTACTCGGGGAGCGTTGGGGAGCAGTACTTC. It codes for CASSYSGSVGEQYF.

V is TRBV13 and J is TRBJ2-2; 14 bases are shared with TRBD2. V shed 4 bases, J shed 4 bases, and the junction held 2 bases outside the gene matches. From germline, CDR1 is PRHDT and CDR2 FYEKMQ (reference sequence). CDR3 length: 16 amino acids. The CDR3 spells CASSSGLAGVTGELFF. The CDR3 region has the DNA TGTGCCAGCAGCTCGGGACTAGCGGGAGTCACCGGGGAGCTGTTTTTT.

This clonotype was counted ten times or more. The chain carries TRBV6-2 or TRBV6-3 and TRBJ1-6; no firm D call. The germline V and J ends were trimmed by 5 bases and 9 bases, with 14 bases remaining between them. Per the germline V gene, CDR1 is MNHEY and CDR2 is SVGEGT. The CDR3 runs 14 residues. CDR3 sequence: CASSEATWLSPLHF. In nucleotides, the CDR3 is TGTGCCAGCAGTGAAGCTACTTGGCTTTCACCCCTCCACTTT.

J is TRBJ2-1 and V is TRBV29-1, with 9 bases aligning to TRBD2. J lost 0 bases, V lost 4 bases, and 7 bases had no gene match. The CDR3 has 16 residues. Germline V CDR1 and CDR2: SQVTM, ANQGSEA. The CDR3 nucleotides are TGCAGCGTTGCACTAGCGGGTGCTACCTCCTACAATGAGCAGTTCTTC. It translates to CSVALAGATSYNEQFF.

The rearrangement links TRBV28 to TRBJ1-2, with 7 nucleotides matching TRBD1. The germline V gene has CDR1 MDHEN and CDR2 SYDVKM. The CDR3 spans 15 residues. Trimming took 7 bases from V and 4 from J; bases not matched to a gene: 12. The CDR3 DNA is TGTGCCAGCACCCCTGAGAGGGGGCGCATCTATGGCTACACCTTC. As protein: CASTPERGRIYGYTF.

V usage is TRBV20-1 and J usage is TRBJ2-7, with D hard to call. The CDR3 runs to 12 residues. Trimming cost V 0 bases and J 7 bases, with 10 bases left between them. The germline V gene encodes CDR1 DFQATT and CDR2 SNEGSKA (reference sequence). The DNA for the CDR3 is TGCAGTGCTAGAGATCTCGTCCGTGAGCAGTACTTC. Its protein product is CSARDLVREQYF.

This clonotype was counted many times. V usage is TRBV2 and J usage is TRBJ1-1; the D gene is possibly TRBD1 (6 bases). Germline lookup yields CDR1 SNHLY and CDR2 FYNNEI. V was clipped by 0 bases and J by 6 bases, with 14 bases between them. The CDR3 spans 15 residues. CDR3 nucleotides: TGTGCCAGCAGTGAAGCGCGGGACACCCTGGCTGAAGCTTTCTTT. Its protein product is CASSEARDTLAEAFF.